This T cell receptor (beta chain) was obtained from a study of beta chain features in type 1 diabetes. Study observations and caveats: Compared with healthy donors, patients appeared to share more similar naive, central memory and regulatory TCRB repertoires. Junctions at VDJ sites from type 1 diabetes patients had fewer insertions and more deletions.

Concerning this clone itself: As yet, its antigen is unknown.

Sorted CD4+ subsets: naive, central memory, regulatory, stem cell-like memory (CD45RO/CCR7/CD25/CD127/CD95/CD27 panel). The trim removed 3 bases at V and 5 bases at J, leaving 6 bases unmatched. The V gene's germline CDR1 is SGHTA and CDR2 FQGNSA. The CDR3 loop spans 15 amino acids. The investigators reverse transcribed all of the isolated RNA, so they sequenced expressed TCRB transcripts. Reads from naive, central memory and regulatory T cell samples averaged approximately 3.7 million. TCRdb's copy holds only in-frame clones and misses some; the assay was immunoSEQ multiplex PCR. The sample carries 200,000 to 250,000 clones, 68% recorded once.

The J gene is TRBJ2-1, the V gene TRBV7-2; TRBD1 aligns across 8 bases. Sequences were obtained from naive CD4+ T cells from blood. This TCR derives from a man younger than 45 in good health. CDR3 bases: TGTGCCAGCAGCTTCGACAGGGGTTTCCACAATGAGCAGTTCTTC. Protein sequence: CASSFDRGFHNEQFF.